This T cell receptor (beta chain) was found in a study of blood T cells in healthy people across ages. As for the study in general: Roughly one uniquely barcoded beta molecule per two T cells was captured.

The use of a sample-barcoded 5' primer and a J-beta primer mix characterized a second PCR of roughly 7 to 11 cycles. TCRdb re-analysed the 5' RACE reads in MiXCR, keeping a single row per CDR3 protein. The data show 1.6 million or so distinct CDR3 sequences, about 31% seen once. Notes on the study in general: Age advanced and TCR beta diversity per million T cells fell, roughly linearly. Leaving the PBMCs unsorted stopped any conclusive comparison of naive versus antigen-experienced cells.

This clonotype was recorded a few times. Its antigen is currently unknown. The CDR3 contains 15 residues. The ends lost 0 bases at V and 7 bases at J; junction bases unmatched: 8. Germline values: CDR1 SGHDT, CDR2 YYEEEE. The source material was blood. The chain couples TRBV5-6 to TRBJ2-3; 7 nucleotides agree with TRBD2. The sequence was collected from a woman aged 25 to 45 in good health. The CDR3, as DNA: TGTGCCAGCAGCTTGGCCGCCAGCGGGGAACATACGCAGTATTTT. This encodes CASSLAASGEHTQYF.